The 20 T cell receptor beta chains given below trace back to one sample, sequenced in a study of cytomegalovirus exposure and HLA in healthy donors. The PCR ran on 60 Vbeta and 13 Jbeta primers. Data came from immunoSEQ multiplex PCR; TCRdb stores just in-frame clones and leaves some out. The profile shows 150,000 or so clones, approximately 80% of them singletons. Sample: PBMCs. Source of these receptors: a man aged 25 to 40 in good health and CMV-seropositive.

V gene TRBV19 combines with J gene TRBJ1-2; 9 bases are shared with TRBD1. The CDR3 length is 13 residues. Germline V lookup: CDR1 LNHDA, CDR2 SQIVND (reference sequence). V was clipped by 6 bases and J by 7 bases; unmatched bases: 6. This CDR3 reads CASSPRQGGGYTF. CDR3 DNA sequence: TGTGCCAGTAGCCCCAGACAGGGGGGTGGCTACACCTTC.

In nucleotides, the CDR3 is TGTGCAAGTCGCTTGCAACAGGACAGGCTCCTTTCTTTAGGGCAGTACTTC. This gives the protein CASRLQQDRLLSLGQYF. The chain joins TRBV12-2 to TRBJ2-7; the DNA was not compared with TRBD1, the D call given in the table. TRBV12-2 is termed a pseudogene. This CDR3 has 17 amino acids.

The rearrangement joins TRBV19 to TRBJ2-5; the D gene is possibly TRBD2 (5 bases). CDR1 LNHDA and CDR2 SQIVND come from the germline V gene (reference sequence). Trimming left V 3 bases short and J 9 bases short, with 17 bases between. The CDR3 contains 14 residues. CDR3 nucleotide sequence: TGTGCCAGTAGTATGCGGTCCCCAAGCGGTTCCCAGTACTTC. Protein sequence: CASSMRSPSGSQYF.

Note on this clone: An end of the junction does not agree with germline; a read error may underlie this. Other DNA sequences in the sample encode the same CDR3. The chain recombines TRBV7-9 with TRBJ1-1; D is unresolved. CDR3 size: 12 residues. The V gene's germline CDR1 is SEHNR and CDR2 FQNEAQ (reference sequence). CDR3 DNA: TGTTCCAGCAGCTTAACGGGAACTGAAGCTTTCTTT. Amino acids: CSSSLTGTEAFF.

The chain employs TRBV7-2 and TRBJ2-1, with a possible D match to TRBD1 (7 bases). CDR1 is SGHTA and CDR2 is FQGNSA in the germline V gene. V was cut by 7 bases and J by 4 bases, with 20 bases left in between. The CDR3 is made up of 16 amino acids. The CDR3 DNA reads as TGTGCCAGCAAAAAAACGGGGGACAGTTCTTACAATGAGCAGTTCTTC. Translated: CASKKTGDSSYNEQFF.

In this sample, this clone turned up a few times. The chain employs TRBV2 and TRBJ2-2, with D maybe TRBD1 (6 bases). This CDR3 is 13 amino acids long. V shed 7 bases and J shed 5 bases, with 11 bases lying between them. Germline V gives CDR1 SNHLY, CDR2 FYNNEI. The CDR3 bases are TGTGCCAGCACTATACAGGGTACCGGGGAGCTGTTTTTT. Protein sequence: CASTIQGTGELFF.

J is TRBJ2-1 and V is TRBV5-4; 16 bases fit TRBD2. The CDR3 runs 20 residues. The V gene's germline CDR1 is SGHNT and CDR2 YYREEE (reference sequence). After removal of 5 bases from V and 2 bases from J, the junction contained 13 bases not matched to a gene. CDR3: CASRTPTGLAGGEPYNEQFF. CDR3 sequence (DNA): TGTGCCAGCAGAACCCCTACGGGACTAGCGGGGGGGGAACCCTACAATGAGCAGTTCTTC.

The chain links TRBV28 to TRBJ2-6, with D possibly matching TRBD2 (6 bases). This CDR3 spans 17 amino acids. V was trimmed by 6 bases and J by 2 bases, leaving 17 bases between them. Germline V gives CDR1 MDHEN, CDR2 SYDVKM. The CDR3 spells CASSSGGVVAGANVLTF. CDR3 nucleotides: TGTGCCAGCAGCTCCGGAGGGGTTGTGGCTGGGGCCAACGTCCTGACTTTC.

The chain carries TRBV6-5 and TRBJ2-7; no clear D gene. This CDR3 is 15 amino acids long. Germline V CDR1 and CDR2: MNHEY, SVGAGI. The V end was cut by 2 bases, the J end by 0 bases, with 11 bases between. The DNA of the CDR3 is TGTGCCAGCAGTTACGACACCTCGAGCTCCTACGAGCAGTACTTC. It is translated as CASSYDTSSSYEQYF.

The CDR3 is CASSSPTSGSLDTQYF. Here the CDR3 DNA reads TGTGCCAGCAGCTCCCCGACTAGCGGGAGCTTAGATACGCAGTATTTT. This chain joins TRBV11-3 and TRBJ2-3; 12 bases map to TRBD2. This CDR3 has 16 residues. The V gene end was trimmed by 4 bases and the J gene end by 5 bases; junction bases not matched to a gene: 7. The germline V gene has CDR1 SGHNT and CDR2 YENEEA.

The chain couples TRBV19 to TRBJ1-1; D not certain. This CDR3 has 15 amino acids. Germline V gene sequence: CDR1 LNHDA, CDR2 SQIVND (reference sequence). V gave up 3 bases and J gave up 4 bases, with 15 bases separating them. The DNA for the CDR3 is TGTGCCAGTAGTATCACCACGAGGAGGGTCACTGAAGCTTTCTTT. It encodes CASSITTRRVTEAFF. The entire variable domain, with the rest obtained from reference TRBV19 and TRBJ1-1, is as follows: DGGITQSPKYLFRKEGQNVTLSCEQNLNHDAMYWYRQDPGQGLRLIYYSQIVNDFQKGDIAEGYSVSREKKESFPLTVTSAQKNPTAFYLCASSITTRRVTEAFFGQGTRLTVV.

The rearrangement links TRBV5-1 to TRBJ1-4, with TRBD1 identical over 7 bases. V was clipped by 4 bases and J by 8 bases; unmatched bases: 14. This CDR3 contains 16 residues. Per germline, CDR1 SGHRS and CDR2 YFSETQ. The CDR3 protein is CASSRGSQGVGEKLFF. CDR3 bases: TGCGCCAGCAGCCGAGGGAGTCAGGGGGTTGGAGAAAAACTGTTTTTT.

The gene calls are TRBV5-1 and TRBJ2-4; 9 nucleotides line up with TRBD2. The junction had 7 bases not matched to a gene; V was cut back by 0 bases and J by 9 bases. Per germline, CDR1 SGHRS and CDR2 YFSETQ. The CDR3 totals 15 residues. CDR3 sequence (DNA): TGCGCCAGCAGCTTGGAGGGACTAGCTTCGGGCATTCAGTACTTC. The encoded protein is CASSLEGLASGIQYF.

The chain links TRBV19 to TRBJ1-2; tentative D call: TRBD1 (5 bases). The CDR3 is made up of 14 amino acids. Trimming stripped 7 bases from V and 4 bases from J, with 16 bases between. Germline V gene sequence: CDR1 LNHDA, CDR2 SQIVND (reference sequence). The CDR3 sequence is CASTGQGGPYGYTF. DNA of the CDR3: TGTGCCAGTACGGGGCAGGGAGGCCCCTATGGCTACACCTTC.

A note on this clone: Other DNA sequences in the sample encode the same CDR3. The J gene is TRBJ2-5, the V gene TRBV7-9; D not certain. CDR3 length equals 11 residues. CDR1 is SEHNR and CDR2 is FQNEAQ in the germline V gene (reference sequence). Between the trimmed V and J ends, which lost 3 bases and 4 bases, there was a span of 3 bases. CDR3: CASSFGETQYF. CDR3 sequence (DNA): TGTGCCAGCAGCTTCGGAGAGACCCAGTACTTC.

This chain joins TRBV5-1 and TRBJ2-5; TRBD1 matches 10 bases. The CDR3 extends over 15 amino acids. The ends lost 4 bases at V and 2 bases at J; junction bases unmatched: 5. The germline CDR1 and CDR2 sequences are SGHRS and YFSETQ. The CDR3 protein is CASSTAGQGQETQYF. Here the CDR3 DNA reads TGCGCCAGCAGCACCGCGGGACAGGGGCAAGAGACCCAGTACTTC.

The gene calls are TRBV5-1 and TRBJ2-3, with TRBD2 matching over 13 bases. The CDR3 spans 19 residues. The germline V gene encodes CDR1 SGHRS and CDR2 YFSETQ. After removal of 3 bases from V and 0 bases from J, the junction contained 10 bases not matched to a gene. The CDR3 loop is CASSSQTSGGRSSTDTQYF. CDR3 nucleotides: TGCGCCAGCAGCTCCCAGACTAGCGGGGGGCGTTCTAGCACAGATACGCAGTATTTT.

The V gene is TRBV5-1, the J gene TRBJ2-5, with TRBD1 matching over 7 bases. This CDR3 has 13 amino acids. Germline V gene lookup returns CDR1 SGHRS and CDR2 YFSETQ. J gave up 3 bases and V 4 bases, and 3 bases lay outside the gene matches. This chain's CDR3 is CASSPQGKETQYF. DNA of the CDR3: TGCGCCAGCAGCCCACAGGGGAAAGAGACCCAGTACTTC.

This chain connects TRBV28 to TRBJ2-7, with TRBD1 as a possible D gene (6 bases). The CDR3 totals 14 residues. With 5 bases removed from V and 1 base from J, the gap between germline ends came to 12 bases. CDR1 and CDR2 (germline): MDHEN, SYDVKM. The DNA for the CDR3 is TGTGCCAGCAGTGGCCGAGGGGGTTCCTACGAGCAGTACTTC. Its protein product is CASSGRGGSYEQYF. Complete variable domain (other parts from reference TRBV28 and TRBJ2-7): DVKVTQSSRYLVKRTGEKVFLECVQDMDHENMFWYRQDPGLGLRLIYFSYDVKMKEKGDIPEGYSVSREKKERFSLILESASTNQTSMYLCASSGRGGSYEQYFGPGTRLTVT.

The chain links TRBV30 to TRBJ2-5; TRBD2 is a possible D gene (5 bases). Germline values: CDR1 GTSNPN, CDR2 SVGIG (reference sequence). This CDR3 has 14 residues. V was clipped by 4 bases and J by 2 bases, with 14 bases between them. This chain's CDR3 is CAWNENGMQETQYF. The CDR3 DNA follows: TGTGCCTGGAACGAGAACGGGATGCAAGAGACCCAGTACTTC.